This TCR beta chain stems from a study of blood T cell repertoires in COVID-19. Measured with immunoSEQ multiplex PCR; TCRdb has only the in-frame clones, and not every one. The table shows about 200,000 clones, with about 88% occurring only once. Germline V lookup: CDR1 LGHDT, CDR2 YNNKEL (reference sequence). Trimming removed 4 bases from V and 6 bases from J, with 9 bases in between. CDR3 length equals 12 residues. The genes are TRBV3-1 (or the pseudogene TRBV3-2) and TRBJ1-1; D perhaps matches TRBD1 (5 bases). The receptor comes from a woman in her 30s who had been exposed to COVID-19. The sequenced sample was PBMCs or T cells enriched from blood (not recorded which). CDR3 protein: CASSRGGAEAFF. The CDR3, as DNA: TGTGCCAGCAGCCGGGGGGGGGCTGAAGCTTTCTTT.